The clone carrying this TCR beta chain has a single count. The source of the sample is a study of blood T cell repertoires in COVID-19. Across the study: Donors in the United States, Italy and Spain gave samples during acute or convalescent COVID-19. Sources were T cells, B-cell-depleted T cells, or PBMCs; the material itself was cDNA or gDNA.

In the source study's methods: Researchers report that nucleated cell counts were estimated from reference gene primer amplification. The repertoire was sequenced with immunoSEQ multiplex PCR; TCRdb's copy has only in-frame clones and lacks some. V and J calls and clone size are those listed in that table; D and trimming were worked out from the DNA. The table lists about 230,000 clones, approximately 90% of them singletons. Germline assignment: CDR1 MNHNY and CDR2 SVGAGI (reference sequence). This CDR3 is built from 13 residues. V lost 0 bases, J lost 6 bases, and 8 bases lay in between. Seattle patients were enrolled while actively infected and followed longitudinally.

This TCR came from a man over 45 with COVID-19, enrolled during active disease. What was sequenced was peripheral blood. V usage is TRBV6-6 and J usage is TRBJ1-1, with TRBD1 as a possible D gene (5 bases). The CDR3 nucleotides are TGTGCCAGCAGTTACTCAGGGGTTGCTGAAGCTTTCTTT. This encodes CASSYSGVAEAFF.